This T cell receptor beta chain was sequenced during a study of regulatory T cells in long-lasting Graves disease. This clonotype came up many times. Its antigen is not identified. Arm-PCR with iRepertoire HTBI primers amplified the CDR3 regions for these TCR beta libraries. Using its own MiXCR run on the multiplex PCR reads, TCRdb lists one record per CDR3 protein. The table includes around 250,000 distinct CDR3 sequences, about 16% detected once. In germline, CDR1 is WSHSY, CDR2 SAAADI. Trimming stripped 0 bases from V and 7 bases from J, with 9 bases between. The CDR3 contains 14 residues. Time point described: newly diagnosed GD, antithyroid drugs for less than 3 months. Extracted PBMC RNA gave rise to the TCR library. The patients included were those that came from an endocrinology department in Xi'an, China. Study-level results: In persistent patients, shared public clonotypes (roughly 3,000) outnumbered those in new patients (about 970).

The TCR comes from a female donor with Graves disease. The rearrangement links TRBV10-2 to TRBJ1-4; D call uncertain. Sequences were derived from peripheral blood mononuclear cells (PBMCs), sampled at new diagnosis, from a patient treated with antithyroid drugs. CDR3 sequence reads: CASSESIGGEKLFF. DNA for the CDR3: TGCGCCAGCAGTGAGTCGATAGGTGGTGAAAAACTGTTTTTT.